This TCR beta chain is from a study of T cell responses to AZD1222 COVID-19 vaccine. Generated by immunoSEQ multiplex PCR, the TCRdb table keeps only in-frame clones and is missing some. The table shows 130,000 to 150,000 clones, with 92% occurring only once. This CDR3 comprises 16 residues. The V segment lost 4 bases and the J segment 13 bases; nucleotides outside the gene matches: 19. Germline assignment: CDR1 SGDLS and CDR2 YYNGEE. This receptor was obtained from an adult in good health. The sample consisted of peripheral blood, taken on day 0 of AZD1222 vaccination. The chain joins TRBV9 to TRBJ2-1; 8 bases match TRBD2. In DNA form, the CDR3 reads TGTGCCAGCAGCCCCTTAAAAGGGACTAGAGAACAAAGACAGTTCTTC. Translated: CASSPLKGTREQRQFF.